The clone carrying this TCR beta chain was counted only a few times. Unmatched junction bases numbered 6, after V lost 5 bases and J lost 6 bases. The CDR3 covers 14 residues. Each CDR3 protein is one row after TCRdb ran MiXCR on the 5' RACE reads. The sample includes 90,000 to 100,000 distinct CDR3 sequences, roughly 18% of them seen just once. These data belong to a study of T cells of healthy individuals. This TCR was sampled from a human donor in good health. The chain links TRBV12-3 or TRBV12-4 to TRBJ2-2, with 7 bases fitting TRBD1. The CDR3, as DNA: TGTGCCAGCAGTGCCGGGACAGTTGCCGGGGAGCTGTTTTTT. Its protein product is CASSAGTVAGELFF.